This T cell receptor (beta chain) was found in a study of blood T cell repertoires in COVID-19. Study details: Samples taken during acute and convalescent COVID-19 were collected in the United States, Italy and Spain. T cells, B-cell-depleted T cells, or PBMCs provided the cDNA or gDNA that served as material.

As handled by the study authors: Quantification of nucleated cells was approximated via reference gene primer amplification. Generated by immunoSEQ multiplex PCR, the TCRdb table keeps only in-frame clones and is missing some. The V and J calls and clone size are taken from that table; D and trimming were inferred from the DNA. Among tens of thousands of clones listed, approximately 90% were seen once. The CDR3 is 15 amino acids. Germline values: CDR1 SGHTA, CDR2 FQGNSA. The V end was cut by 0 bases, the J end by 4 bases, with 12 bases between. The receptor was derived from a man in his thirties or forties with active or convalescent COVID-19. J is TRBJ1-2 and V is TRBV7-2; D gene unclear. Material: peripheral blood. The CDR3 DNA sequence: TGTGCCAGCAGCTTAGCACCAGGTCCCCTCTATGGCTACACCTTC. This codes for CASSLAPGPLYGYTF.